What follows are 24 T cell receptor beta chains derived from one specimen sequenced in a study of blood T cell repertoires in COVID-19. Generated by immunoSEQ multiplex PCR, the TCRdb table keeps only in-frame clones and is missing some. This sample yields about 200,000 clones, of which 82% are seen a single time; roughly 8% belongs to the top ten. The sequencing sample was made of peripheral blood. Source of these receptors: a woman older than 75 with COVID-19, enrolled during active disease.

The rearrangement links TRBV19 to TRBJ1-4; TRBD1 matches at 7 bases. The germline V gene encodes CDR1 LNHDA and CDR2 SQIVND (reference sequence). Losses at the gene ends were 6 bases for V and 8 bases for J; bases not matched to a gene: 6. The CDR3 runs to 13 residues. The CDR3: CASSQLRGEKLFF. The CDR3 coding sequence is TGTGCCAGTAGCCAACTCAGGGGGGAAAAACTGTTTTTT. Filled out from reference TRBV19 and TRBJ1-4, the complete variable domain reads DGGITQSPKYLFRKEGQNVTLSCEQNLNHDAMYWYRQDPGQGLRLIYYSQIVNDFQKGDIAEGYSVSREKKESFPLTVTSAQKNPTAFYLCASSQLRGEKLFFGSGTQLSVL.

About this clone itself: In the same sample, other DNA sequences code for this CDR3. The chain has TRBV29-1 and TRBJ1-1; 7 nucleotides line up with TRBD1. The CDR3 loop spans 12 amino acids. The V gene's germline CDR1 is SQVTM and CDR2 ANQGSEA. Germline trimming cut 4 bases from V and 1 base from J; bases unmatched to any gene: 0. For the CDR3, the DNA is TGCAGCGTTGGGACAGGGAACACTGAAGCTTTCTTT. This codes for CSVGTGNTEAFF.

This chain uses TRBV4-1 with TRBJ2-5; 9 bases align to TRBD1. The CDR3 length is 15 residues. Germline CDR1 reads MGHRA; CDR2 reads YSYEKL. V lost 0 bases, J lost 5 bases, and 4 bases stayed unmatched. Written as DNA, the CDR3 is TGCGCCAGCAGCCAAGATATAGGACAGGGGGAGACCCAGTACTTC. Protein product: CASSQDIGQGETQYF.

DNA for the CDR3: TGTGCCAGCAGCCACGGCGGCGGGAGCGGCGAGCAGTACTTC. Its protein is CASSHGGGSGEQYF. The chain uses TRBV6-2 or TRBV6-3 and TRBJ2-7; 7 bases align to TRBD2. J was trimmed by 6 bases and V by 6 bases; bases with no gene match: 11. Germline CDR1 MNHEY, CDR2 SVGEGT. This CDR3 has 14 amino acids.

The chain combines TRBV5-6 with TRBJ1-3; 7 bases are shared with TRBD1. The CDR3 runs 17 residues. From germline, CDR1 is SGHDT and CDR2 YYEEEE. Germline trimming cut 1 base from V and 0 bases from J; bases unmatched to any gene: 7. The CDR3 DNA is TGTGCCAGCAGCTTGCCCCCCGGGACAGTCTCTGGAAACACCATATATTTT. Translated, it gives CASSLPPGTVSGNTIYF.

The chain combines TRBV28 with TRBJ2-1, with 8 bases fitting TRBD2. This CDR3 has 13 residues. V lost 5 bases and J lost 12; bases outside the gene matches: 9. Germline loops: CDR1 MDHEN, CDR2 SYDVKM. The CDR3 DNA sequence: TGTGCCAGCAGTCTGGCCGGGAGGGCCGGGCAGTTCTTC. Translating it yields CASSLAGRAGQFF.

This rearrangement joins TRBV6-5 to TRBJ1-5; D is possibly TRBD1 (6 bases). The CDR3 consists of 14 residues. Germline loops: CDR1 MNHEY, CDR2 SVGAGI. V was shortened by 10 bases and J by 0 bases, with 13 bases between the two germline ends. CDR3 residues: CATRDIYSNQPQHF. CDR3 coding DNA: TGTGCCACCCGGGACATTTATAGCAATCAGCCCCAGCATTTT.

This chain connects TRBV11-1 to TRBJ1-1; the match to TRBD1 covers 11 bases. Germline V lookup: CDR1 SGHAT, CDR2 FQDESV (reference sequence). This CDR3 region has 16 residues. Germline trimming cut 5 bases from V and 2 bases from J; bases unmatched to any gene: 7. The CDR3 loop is CASSPRTGGINTEAFF. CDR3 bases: TGTGCCAGCAGCCCTCGGACAGGGGGCATAAACACTGAAGCTTTCTTT. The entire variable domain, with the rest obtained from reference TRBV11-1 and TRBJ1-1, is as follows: EAEVAQSPRYKITEKSQAVAFWCDPISGHATLYWYRQILGQGPELLVQFQDESVVDDSQLPKDRFSAERLKGVDSTLKIQPAELGDSAMYLCASSPRTGGINTEAFFGQGTRLTVV.

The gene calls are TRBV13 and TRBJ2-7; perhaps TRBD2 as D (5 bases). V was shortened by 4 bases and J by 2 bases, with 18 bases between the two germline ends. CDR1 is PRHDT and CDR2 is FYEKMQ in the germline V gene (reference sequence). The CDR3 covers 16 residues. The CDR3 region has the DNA TGTGCCAGCAGCTCTCGTGGGAACGAGGGTCCCTACGAGCAGTACTTC. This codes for CASSSRGNEGPYEQYF.

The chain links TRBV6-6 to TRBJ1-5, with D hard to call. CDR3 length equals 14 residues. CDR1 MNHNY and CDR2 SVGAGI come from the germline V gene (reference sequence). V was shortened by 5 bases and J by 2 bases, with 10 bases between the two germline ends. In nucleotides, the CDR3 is TGTGCCAGCAGTCCAGGACTTGGCAATCAGCCCCAGCATTTT. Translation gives CASSPGLGNQPQHF.

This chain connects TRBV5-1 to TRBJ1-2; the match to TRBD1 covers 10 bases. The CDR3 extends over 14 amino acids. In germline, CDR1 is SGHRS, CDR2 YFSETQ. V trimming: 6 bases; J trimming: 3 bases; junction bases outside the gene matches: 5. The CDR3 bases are TGCGCCAGCAAACCGACAGGGGGCGACTATGGCTACACCTTC. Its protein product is CASKPTGGDYGYTF.

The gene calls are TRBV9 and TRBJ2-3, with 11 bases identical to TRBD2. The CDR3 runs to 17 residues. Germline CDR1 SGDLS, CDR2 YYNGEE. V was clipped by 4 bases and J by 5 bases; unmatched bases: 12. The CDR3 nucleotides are TGTGCCAGCAGCCCCATAGGTAGCGGGGGGGGACAAGATACGCAGTATTTT. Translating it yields CASSPIGSGGGQDTQYF.

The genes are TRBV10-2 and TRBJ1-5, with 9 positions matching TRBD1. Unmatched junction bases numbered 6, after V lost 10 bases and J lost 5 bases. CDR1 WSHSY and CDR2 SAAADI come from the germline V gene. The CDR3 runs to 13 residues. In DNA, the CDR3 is TGCGCCATACAACAGGGGGCACATCAGCCCCAGCATTTT. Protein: CAIQQGAHQPQHF.

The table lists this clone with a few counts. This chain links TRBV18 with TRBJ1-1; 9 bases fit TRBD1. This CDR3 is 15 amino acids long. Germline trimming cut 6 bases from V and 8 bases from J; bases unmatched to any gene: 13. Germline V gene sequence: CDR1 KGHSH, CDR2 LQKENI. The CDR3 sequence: CASSSLPGQGGEAFF. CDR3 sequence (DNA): TGTGCCAGCTCCTCTCTCCCGGGACAGGGAGGGGAAGCTTTCTTT.

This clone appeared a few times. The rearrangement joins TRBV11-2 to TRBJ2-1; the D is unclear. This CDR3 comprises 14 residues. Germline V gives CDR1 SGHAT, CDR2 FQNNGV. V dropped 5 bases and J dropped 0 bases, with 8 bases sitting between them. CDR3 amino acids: CASSLSSSYNEQFF. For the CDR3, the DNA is TGTGCCAGCAGCCTCTCGAGCTCCTACAATGAGCAGTTCTTC.

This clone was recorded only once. CDR3 in DNA: TGTGCCAGCAGACTAACAGGAAGCGAGACCCAGTACTTC. Translation gives CASRLTGSETQYF. The gene calls are TRBV12-3 or TRBV12-4 and TRBJ2-5; the D gene is possibly TRBD1 (5 bases). Trimming left V 6 bases short and J 5 bases short, with 13 bases between. This CDR3 is built from 13 residues.

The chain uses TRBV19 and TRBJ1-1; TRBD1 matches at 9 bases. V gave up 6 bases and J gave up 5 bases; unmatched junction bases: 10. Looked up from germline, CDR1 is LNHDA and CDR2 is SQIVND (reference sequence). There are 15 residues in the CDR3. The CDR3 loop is CASRPQDRGATEAFF. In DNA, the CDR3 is TGTGCCAGTAGACCCCAGGACAGGGGTGCAACTGAAGCTTTCTTT.

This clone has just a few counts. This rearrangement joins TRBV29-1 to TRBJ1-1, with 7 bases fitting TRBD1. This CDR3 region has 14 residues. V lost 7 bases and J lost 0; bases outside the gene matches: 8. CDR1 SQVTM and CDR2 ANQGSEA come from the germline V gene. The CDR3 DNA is TGCAGCGCTGCGGGACAGAGCATGAACACTGAAGCTTTCTTT. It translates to CSAAGQSMNTEAFF.

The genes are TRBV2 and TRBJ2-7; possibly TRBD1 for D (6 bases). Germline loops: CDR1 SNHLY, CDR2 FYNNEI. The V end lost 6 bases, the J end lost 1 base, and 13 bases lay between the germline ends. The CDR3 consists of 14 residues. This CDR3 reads CASRDSLISYEQYF. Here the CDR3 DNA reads TGTGCCAGCAGGGACAGTTTGATTTCCTACGAGCAGTACTTC.

CDR3 sequence (DNA): TGTGCCAGCAGCAACCGGACTAGCGGAGTTGCCTACGAGCAGTACTTC. Amino acid sequence: CASSNRTSGVAYEQYF. The chain couples TRBV5-4 to TRBJ2-7; 10 bases align to TRBD2. V dropped 4 bases and J dropped 2; count of bases not matched to a gene: 9. The CDR3 is made up of 16 amino acids. Looked up from germline, CDR1 is SGHNT and CDR2 is YYREEE (reference sequence).

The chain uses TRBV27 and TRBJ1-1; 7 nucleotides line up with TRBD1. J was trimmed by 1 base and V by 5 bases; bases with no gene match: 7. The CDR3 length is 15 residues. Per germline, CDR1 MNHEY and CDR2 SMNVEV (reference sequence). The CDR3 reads CASSPLDRRNTEAFF. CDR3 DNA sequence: TGTGCCAGCAGTCCCCTGGACAGGAGGAACACTGAAGCTTTCTTT.

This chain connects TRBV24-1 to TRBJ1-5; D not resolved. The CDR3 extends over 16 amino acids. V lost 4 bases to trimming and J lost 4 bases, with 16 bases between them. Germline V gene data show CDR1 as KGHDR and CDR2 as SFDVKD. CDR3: CATSEASPVKNQPQHF. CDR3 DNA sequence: TGTGCCACCAGTGAGGCCTCCCCAGTTAAAAATCAGCCCCAGCATTTT.

CDR3 in DNA: TGTGCCAGCAGACTACTTCGGAACACTGAAGCTTTCTTT. It translates to CASRLLRNTEAFF. This chain uses TRBV28 with TRBJ1-1; D is uncertain. This CDR3 is 13 amino acids long. The V end lost 6 bases, the J end lost 1 base, and 9 bases lay between the germline ends. Looked up from germline, CDR1 is MDHEN and CDR2 is SYDVKM.

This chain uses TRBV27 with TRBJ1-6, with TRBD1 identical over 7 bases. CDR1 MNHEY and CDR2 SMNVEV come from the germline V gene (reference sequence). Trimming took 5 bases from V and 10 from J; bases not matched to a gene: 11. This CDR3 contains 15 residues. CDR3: CASSQVVTGLSPLHF. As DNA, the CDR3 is TGTGCCAGCAGTCAGGTGGTGACAGGGTTATCACCCCTCCACTTT.